This T cell receptor beta chain was documented in a study of chemoradiotherapy in HPV16-positive cancers. Sequencing was performed with immunoSEQ multiplex PCR; in TCRdb, only in-frame clones are kept and a portion is missing. The data hold over 15,000 clones, with just under 80% observed a single time. Note on this clone: Its cognate antigen is unknown.

Germline values: CDR1 MNHEY, CDR2 SMNVEV (reference sequence). V lost 4 bases, J lost 7 bases, and 11 bases lay in between. The CDR3 has 13 residues. Repertoires were sampled repeatedly during chemoradiotherapy. Overall study results and limits: HPV-specific T cells were functionally defined from only two HPV16-positive patients. Non-HPV-specific T cells did not expand in tumors during treatment, whereas candidate HPV-specific clones and E7-related motifs did. For HPV16-positive patients, expanding HPV-responsive T cells associated with longer recurrence-free survival.

This receptor was taken from a human donor with HPV-associated anogenital cancer. Sampling was conducted from a patient who underwent chemoradiotherapy. The chain carries TRBV27 and TRBJ2-1; D is undetermined. The CDR3 loop reads CASSSVYLNEQFF. For the CDR3, the DNA is TGTGCCAGCAGTTCGGTCTATCTTAATGAGCAGTTCTTC.